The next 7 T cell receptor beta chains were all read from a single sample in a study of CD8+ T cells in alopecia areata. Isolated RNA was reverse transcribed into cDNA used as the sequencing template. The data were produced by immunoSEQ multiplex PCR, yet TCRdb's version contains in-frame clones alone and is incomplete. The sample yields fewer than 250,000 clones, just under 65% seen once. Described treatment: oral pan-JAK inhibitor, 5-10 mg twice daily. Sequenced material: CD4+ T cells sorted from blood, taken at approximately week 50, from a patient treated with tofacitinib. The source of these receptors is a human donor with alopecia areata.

CDR3 residues: CASTVGTGGEKLFF. CDR3 coding DNA: TGTGCCAGCACGGTTGGGACAGGGGGTGAAAAACTGTTTTTT. The chain combines TRBV6-1 with TRBJ1-4, with 11 bases matching TRBD1. The CDR3 consists of 14 residues. Germline lookup yields CDR1 MNHNS and CDR2 SASEGT. Unmatched junction bases numbered 5, after V lost 7 bases and J lost 7 bases.

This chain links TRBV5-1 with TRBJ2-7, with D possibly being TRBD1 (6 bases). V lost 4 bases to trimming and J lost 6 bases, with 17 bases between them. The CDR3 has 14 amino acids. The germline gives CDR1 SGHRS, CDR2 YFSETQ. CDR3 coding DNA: TGCGCCAGCAGCGGTAGAGGACAGCCCTTCGAGCAGTACTTC. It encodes CASSGRGQPFEQYF.

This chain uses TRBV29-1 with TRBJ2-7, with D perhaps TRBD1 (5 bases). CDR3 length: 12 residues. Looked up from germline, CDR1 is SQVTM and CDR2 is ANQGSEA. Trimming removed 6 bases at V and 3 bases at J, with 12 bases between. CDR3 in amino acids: CSVATEFYEQYF. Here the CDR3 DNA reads TGCAGCGTAGCGACAGAATTCTACGAGCAGTACTTC.

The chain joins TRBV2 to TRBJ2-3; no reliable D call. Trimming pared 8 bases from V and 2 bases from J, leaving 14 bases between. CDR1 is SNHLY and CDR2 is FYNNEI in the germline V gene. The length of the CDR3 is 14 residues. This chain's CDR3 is CASGSGLVTDTQYF. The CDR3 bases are TGTGCCAGCGGGTCTGGGCTAGTCACAGATACGCAGTATTTT. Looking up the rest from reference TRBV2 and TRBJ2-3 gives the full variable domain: EPEVTQTPSHQVTQMGQEVILRCVPISNHLYFYWYRQILGQKVEFLVSFYNNEISEKSEIFDDQFSVERPDGSNFTLKIRSTKLEDSAMYFCASGSGLVTDTQYFGPGTRLTVL.

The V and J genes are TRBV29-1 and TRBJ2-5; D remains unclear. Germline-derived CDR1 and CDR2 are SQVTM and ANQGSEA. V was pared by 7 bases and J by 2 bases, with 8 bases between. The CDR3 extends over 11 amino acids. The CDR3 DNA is TGCAGCGGAGGAGAACAAGAGACCCAGTACTTC. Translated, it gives CSGGEQETQYF.

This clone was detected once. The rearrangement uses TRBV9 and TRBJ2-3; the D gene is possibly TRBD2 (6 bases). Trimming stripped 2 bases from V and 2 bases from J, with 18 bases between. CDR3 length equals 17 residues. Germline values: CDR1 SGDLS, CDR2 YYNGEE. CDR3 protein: CASSVERGRGFTDTQYF. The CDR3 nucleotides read TGTGCCAGCAGCGTCGAAAGAGGGCGGGGATTCACAGATACGCAGTATTTT. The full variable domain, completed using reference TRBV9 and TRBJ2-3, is DSGVTQTPKHLITATGQRVTLRCSPRSGDLSVYWYQQSLDQGLQFLIQYYNGEERAKGNILERFSAQQFPDLHSELNLSSLELGDSALYFCASSVERGRGFTDTQYFGPGTRLTVL.

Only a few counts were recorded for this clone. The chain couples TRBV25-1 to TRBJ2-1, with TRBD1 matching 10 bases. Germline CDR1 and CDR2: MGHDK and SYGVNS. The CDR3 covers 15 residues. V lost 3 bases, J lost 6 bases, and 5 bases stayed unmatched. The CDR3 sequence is CASSEYGTGANEQFF. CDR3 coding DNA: TGTGCCAGCAGTGAGTACGGGACAGGGGCCAATGAGCAGTTCTTC.